Each of the 14 T cell receptor beta chains below was sequenced from the same sample in a study of T cell responses to AZD1222 COVID-19 vaccine. Libraries were prepared by immunoSEQ multiplex PCR; TCRdb keeps only in-frame clonotypes and omits some of them. The sample contains 120,000 or so clones, 80% to 90% of which appear only once. The sequences come from peripheral blood, collected 28 days after the second AZD1222 dose. These receptors were obtained from an adult who received the AZD1222 COVID-19 vaccine.

The J gene is TRBJ1-4, the V gene TRBV28, with D uncertain. This CDR3 contains 11 residues. Germline V lookup: CDR1 MDHEN, CDR2 SYDVKM. V lost 3 bases and J 14 bases, leaving 10 bases between the germline ends. DNA for the CDR3: TGTGCCAGCAGTTTCCTAAGAGATCTGTTTTTT. This codes for CASSFLRDLFF.

CDR3 region: CASSQDWGAAYEQYF. The CDR3 DNA follows: TGCGCCAGCAGCCAAGATTGGGGGGCGGCCTACGAGCAGTACTTC. V is TRBV4-3 and J is TRBJ2-7; D may match TRBD1 or TRBD2 (6 bases each). The CDR3 runs 15 residues. Germline loops: CDR1 LGHNA, CDR2 YSLEER. With 0 bases removed from V and 2 bases from J, the gap between germline ends came to 11 bases.

The V gene is TRBV3-1 (or the pseudogene TRBV3-2), the J gene TRBJ2-1; D is ambiguous. The CDR3 sequence is 13 residues long. Trimming pared 4 bases from V and 7 bases from J, leaving 11 bases between. In germline, CDR1 is LGHDT, CDR2 YNNKEL (reference sequence). CDR3 sequence (DNA): TGTGCCAGCAGCCGGGCTAGTGGGAATGAGCAGTTCTTC. This codes for CASSRASGNEQFF.

The chain employs TRBV6-4 and TRBJ2-2; D is uncertain. The length of the CDR3 is 14 residues. The V end lost 4 bases, the J end lost 2 bases, and 8 bases lay between the germline ends. Germline V CDR1 and CDR2: MRHNA, SNTAGT. CDR3 loop: CASSVNLNTGELFF. The CDR3 bases are TGTGCCAGCAGTGTGAATCTTAACACCGGGGAGCTGTTTTTT.

V usage is TRBV30 and J usage is TRBJ2-2; a weak D match, TRBD2 (5 bases). V lost 0 bases and J lost 13, with 21 bases in between. The CDR3 extends over 15 amino acids. Germline CDR1 GTSNPN, CDR2 SVGIG (reference sequence). The CDR3 protein is CAWSVGYTGELGLFF. Written as DNA, the CDR3 is TGTGCCTGGAGTGTGGGATACACCGGGGAGTTAGGGCTGTTTTTT.

The V and J genes are TRBV7-9 and TRBJ2-3; possibly TRBD2 for D (6 bases). Germline V gene lookup returns CDR1 SEHNR and CDR2 FQNEAQ (reference sequence). CDR3 length equals 16 residues. Trimming removed 3 bases at V and 1 base at J, with 14 bases between. The CDR3 here is CASSFWRGSRTDTQYF. CDR3 nucleotides: TGTGCCAGCAGCTTTTGGAGGGGCAGCCGCACAGATACGCAGTATTTT.

With regard to this clone: The identical CDR3 is also encoded by other nucleotide sequences in the sample. The rearrangement joins TRBV7-2 to TRBJ2-3; D may be TRBD1 (6 bases). Germline V gene sequence: CDR1 SGHTA, CDR2 FQGNSA. The CDR3 is 13 amino acids. V was clipped by 7 bases and J by 1 base, with 9 bases between them. CDR3 region: CASTYRGTDTQYF. CDR3 DNA: TGTGCCAGCACCTACAGGGGCACAGATACGCAGTATTTT.

Notes on this clone: Other DNA variants within this sample encode the same CDR3. The chain combines TRBV7-2 with TRBJ1-1; TRBD1 is a possible D gene (5 bases). Germline V CDR1 and CDR2: SGHTA, FQGNSA. The V gene lost 5 bases and the J gene lost 1 base, with 11 bases spanning the gap. There are 14 residues in the CDR3. This CDR3 is CASSPGGWNTEAFF. The CDR3 bases are TGTGCCAGCAGCCCCGGGGGGTGGAACACTGAAGCTTTCTTT.

The chain uses TRBV27 and TRBJ2-3; D tentatively fits TRBD1 or TRBD2 (5 bases each). The CDR3 runs to 14 residues. With 4 bases removed from V and 4 bases from J, the gap between germline ends came to 12 bases. CDR1 MNHEY and CDR2 SMNVEV come from the germline V gene (reference sequence). This CDR3 is CASSWTGTPDTQYF. CDR3 in DNA: TGTGCCAGCAGTTGGACGGGGACCCCAGATACGCAGTATTTT.

This chain connects TRBV7-8 to TRBJ1-1; the D gene is possibly TRBD1 (5 bases). V lost 3 bases and J 5 bases, leaving 13 bases between the germline ends. The CDR3 spans 14 residues. CDR1 SGHVS and CDR2 FQNEAQ come from the germline V gene. CDR3 DNA sequence: TGTGCCAGCAGCTTGGGTCCCTGGGGGACTGAAGCTTTCTTT. Residues: CASSLGPWGTEAFF.

This clone showed up just a few times. J is TRBJ2-1 and V is TRBV18; 7 bases are a match to TRBD2. Germline CDR1 is KGHSH and CDR2 is LQKENI. After removal of 6 bases from V and 2 bases from J, the junction contained 10 bases not matched to a gene. This CDR3 comprises 16 residues. The CDR3 reads CASSPSWGTTYNEQFF. The CDR3 DNA reads TGTGCCAGCTCCCCCTCATGGGGGACTACCTACAATGAGCAGTTCTTC. The complete variable domain, with remaining parts taken from reference TRBV18 and TRBJ2-1, reads NAGVMQNPRHLVRRRGQEARLRCSPMKGHSHVYWYRQLPEEGLKFMVYLQKENIIDESGMPKERFSAEFPKEGPSILRIQQVVRGDSAAYFCASSPSWGTTYNEQFFGPGTRLTVL.

V usage is TRBV19 and J usage is TRBJ1-5; 7 bases are shared with TRBD1. The CDR3 runs 15 residues. Trimming at V came to 5 bases and at J to 8 bases, leaving 12 bases not matched to a gene. The germline V gene has CDR1 LNHDA and CDR2 SQIVND (reference sequence). CDR3 region: CASSLYRQGPKPQHF. CDR3 sequence (DNA): TGTGCCAGTAGTCTCTACCGACAGGGCCCAAAGCCCCAGCATTTT.

This clone was seen only once. The rearrangement uses TRBV6-5 and TRBJ1-1, with D uncertain. Deletions cut 5 bases from V and 7 bases from J, with 8 bases between. Germline V gene data show CDR1 as MNHEY and CDR2 as SVGAGI. The CDR3 has 11 residues. DNA of the CDR3: TGTGCCAGCAGTATGCGTAATGAAGCTTTCTTT. Translating it yields CASSMRNEAFF.

The gene calls are TRBV2 and TRBJ1-2; D remains unclear. The germline gives CDR1 SNHLY, CDR2 FYNNEI. The CDR3 has 13 residues. Trimming cost V 4 bases and J 6 bases, with 12 bases left between them. The CDR3 region has the DNA TGTGCCAGCAGTGCCCAAGGGCCCCATGGCTACACCTTC. Translating gives CASSAQGPHGYTF.